This T cell receptor beta chain originates from a study of T cells in Graves' hyperthyroidism and ophthalmopathy. Researchers amplified the TCR beta CDR3 regions from RNA transcripts. The HTBI primer set drove a first-round RT-PCR of the TCR CDR3. In TCRdb, the multiplex PCR reads were re-called with MiXCR into one record per CDR3 protein. The data show approximately 370,000 distinct CDR3 sequences, approximately 18% seen once. At least ten counts were recorded for this clonotype. Germline CDR1 SNHLY, CDR2 FYNNEI. V was clipped by 8 bases and J by 0 bases; unmatched bases: 8. This CDR3 has 18 amino acids.

This TCR came from a woman aged 25 to 39 with Graves' hyperthyroidism that later progressed to Graves' ophthalmopathy. The chain recombines TRBV2 with TRBJ2-1; 15 bases agree with TRBD2. The specimen was blood. The CDR3 DNA sequence: TGTGCCAGCTCTAGCGGGACTAGCGGGAGGCCCTCCTACAATGAGCAGTTCTTC. Its protein is CASSSGTSGRPSYNEQFF. The full variable domain, in which reference TRBV2 and TRBJ2-1 provide the parts outside the CDR3, is EPEVTQTPSHQVTQMGQEVILRCVPISNHLYFYWYRQILGQKVEFLVSFYNNEISEKSEIFDDQFSVERPDGSNFTLKIRSTKLEDSAMYFCASSSGTSGRPSYNEQFFGPGTRLTVL.